This T cell receptor beta chain is from a study of blood T cell repertoires in COVID-19. Overall study: PBMCs, B-cell-depleted T cells, or T cells were the source of the cDNA or gDNA that made up the material.

In the study's own analysis: How many nucleated cells were present was estimated from reference gene primer amplification. Some clones are missing from TCRdb's copy, which holds only in-frame ones; the method was immunoSEQ multiplex PCR. V and J calls and clone size come straight from that table; D and trimming were deduced from the DNA. The sample yields roughly 250,000 clones, around 81% seen once. The CDR3 totals 14 residues. Looked up from germline, CDR1 is MNHEY and CDR2 is SVGAGI. V was shortened by 2 bases and J by 10 bases, with 12 bases between the two germline ends. In Seattle, patients joined the study during active infection and were tracked longitudinally.

The chain carries TRBV6-5 and TRBJ1-6, with D perhaps TRBD1 (5 bases). The TCR originated in a person aged 65-85 years with COVID-19, enrolled during active disease. The sample was peripheral blood. The chain's CDR3 is CASSYRQGGSPLHF. DNA for the CDR3: TGTGCCAGCAGTTACCGGCAGGGTGGATCACCCCTCCACTTT.